One and the same sample provided the 25 T cell receptor beta chains below, sequenced in a study of prognosis after radiotherapy for stage I lung cancer. Multiplex PCR, run in two rounds, amplified TCR beta CDR3 from genomic DNA. Primers specific to each TRBV and TRBJ gene were used in first-round PCR. TCRdb re-called the multiplex PCR reads with MiXCR, one entry per CDR3 protein. The sample lists some 11,000 distinct CDR3 sequences, approximately 50% occurring once. The sequenced sample was PBMCs, obtained before or after stereotactic body radiation therapy (not recorded which). These receptor sequences come from a donor older than 45 with non-small cell lung cancer.

This clonotype was observed at least ten times. The chain uses TRBV20-1 and TRBJ1-3; D call uncertain. This CDR3 has 15 residues. V was shortened by 3 bases and J by 0 bases, with 12 bases between the two germline ends. Per the germline V gene, CDR1 is DFQATT and CDR2 is SNEGSKA (reference sequence). The CDR3 nucleotides read TGCAGTGCTAGGTCCCCGATGGCCTCTGGAAACACCATATATTTT. Translated: CSARSPMASGNTIYF.

The rearrangement links TRBV12-3 or TRBV12-4 to TRBJ2-2, with 11 bases identical to TRBD2. The CDR3 loop spans 17 amino acids. V gave up 5 bases and J gave up 5 bases; unmatched junction bases: 10. CDR3 region: CASSRQTSGRRTGELFF. The CDR3 nucleotides are TGTGCCAGCAGTCGCCAAACTAGCGGGAGAAGGACCGGGGAGCTGTTTTTT.

Turning to this clonotype: Given a much more abundant clone one base away, this may be a read error. The chain employs TRBV12-3 or TRBV12-4 and TRBJ2-7; D gene unclear. The CDR3 has 12 amino acids. The DNA of the CDR3 is TGTGCCGGCAGAGTCGATACCTACGAGCAGTACTTC. It translates to CAGRVDTYEQYF.

A note on this clonotype: The germline gene is not matched at one end of the junction; a read error may be the cause. The chain joins TRBV12-3 or TRBV12-4 to TRBJ2-2; 8 bases align to TRBD1. The CDR3 has 17 residues. CDR3 nucleotide sequence: TGTGCCAACCAGGGGTATGTGACAGGGGCGGGCACCGGGGAGCTTTTTTTT. It yields the protein CANQGYVTGAGTGELFF.

The chain combines TRBV7-3 with TRBJ1-1; possible D gene TRBD1, 6 bases. Trimming cost V 5 bases and J 11 bases, with 15 bases left between them. CDR3 length equals 12 residues. Germline V gene data show CDR1 as SGHTA and CDR2 as FQGTGA. The CDR3 reads CASSDGYREAFF. The CDR3 DNA sequence: TGTGCCAGCAGCGATGGCTACAGGGAGGCTTTCTTT.

About this clonotype: A read error may account for a junction end that differs from germline. The chain carries TRBV6-1 and TRBJ1-5, with a possible D match to TRBD1 (5 bases). Per germline, CDR1 MNHNS and CDR2 SASEGT. CDR3 length equals 14 residues. As DNA, the CDR3 is TGTGCCAGCAGGAGGGGCGGAAGCAATCAGCCCAAGAATTTT. It encodes CASRRGGSNQPKNF.

The chain employs TRBV6-1 and TRBJ2-3; D remains unclear. Germline assignment: CDR1 MNHNS and CDR2 SASEGT. The CDR3 has 13 residues. V lost 7 bases and J lost 0, with 8 bases in between. CDR3 coding DNA: TGTGCCAGCATAATAGCCAGCACAGATACGCAGTATTTT. Translation: CASIIASTDTQYF.

Notes on this clonotype: Germline and junction disagree at one end, which may indicate a read error. The chain links TRBV12-3 or TRBV12-4 to TRBJ2-2; the D gene is possibly TRBD2 (5 bases). The CDR3 runs 15 residues. CDR3 region: CASIVVLVSSGEPFF. CDR3 in DNA: TGTGCCAGCATCGTGGTACTAGTCTCATCCGGGGAGCCGTTTTTT.

The rearrangement joins TRBV5-4 to TRBJ2-6; 9 bases map to TRBD1. The V segment lost 3 bases and the J segment 4 bases; nucleotides outside the gene matches: 8. Germline values: CDR1 SGHNT, CDR2 YYREEE (reference sequence). This CDR3 is built from 17 residues. DNA for the CDR3: TGTGCCAGCAGCTCGATTGGACAGGGGCCGGGGGCCAACGTCCTGACTTTC. Translation: CASSSIGQGPGANVLTF. Combining the CDR3 with reference TRBV5-4 and TRBJ2-6 gives the whole variable domain ETGVTQSPTHLIKTRGQQVTLRCSSQSGHNTVSWYQQALGQGPQFIFQYYREEENGRGNFPPRFSGLQFPNYSSELNVNALELDDSALYLCASSSIGQGPGANVLTFGAGSRLTVL.

The chain couples TRBV7-2 to TRBJ1-2, with 9 bases matching TRBD1. Germline CDR1 SGHTA, CDR2 FQGNSA. V shed 4 bases, J shed 3 bases, and the junction held 6 bases outside the gene matches. This CDR3 region has 15 residues. The CDR3 region is CASSSDRGGDYGYTF. The DNA of the CDR3 is TGTGCCAGCAGCTCCGACAGGGGGGGAGACTATGGCTACACCTTC.

By sample fraction, this clonotype is medium-sized. The chain is built from TRBV7-2 and TRBJ2-3; possibly TRBD2 for D (5 bases). The length of the CDR3 is 14 residues. The V end was cut by 1 base, the J end by 3 bases, with 8 bases between. Per the germline V gene, CDR1 is SGHTA and CDR2 is FQGNSA. The CDR3 region is CASSLVDYTDTQYF. CDR3 DNA sequence: TGTGCCAGCAGCTTAGTCGACTATACAGATACGCAGTATTTT.

This clonotype is medium-sized (0.01 to 0.1%) within its sample. The chain carries TRBV5-1 and TRBJ2-2; TRBD2 matches at 10 bases. Germline V gene lookup returns CDR1 SGHRS and CDR2 YFSETQ. J was trimmed by 6 bases and V by 4 bases; bases with no gene match: 9. This CDR3 spans 16 amino acids. The CDR3 sequence: CASSPRTSGVSGELFF. The CDR3 DNA reads as TGCGCCAGCAGCCCGCGGACTAGCGGAGTGTCCGGGGAGCTGTTTTTT.

Judged by abundance, this clonotype is medium-sized. The chain employs TRBV12-3 or TRBV12-4 and TRBJ1-3; D might be TRBD1 (5 bases). The V gene lost 2 bases and the J gene lost 7 bases, with 9 bases spanning the gap. There are 13 residues in the CDR3. The CDR3 sequence: CASSLSRGNTIYF. DNA of the CDR3: TGTGCCAGCAGTTTATCTAGGGGCAACACCATATATTTT.

The chain combines TRBV6-4 with TRBJ2-7, with D possibly matching TRBD2 (6 bases). V was clipped by 6 bases and J by 7 bases, with 19 bases between them. This CDR3 is built from 14 residues. Looked up from germline, CDR1 is MRHNA and CDR2 is SNTAGT. The CDR3 sequence: CASSPAAEGREQYF. CDR3 sequence (DNA): TGTGCCAGCAGCCCAGCCGCAGAAGGGAGGGAGCAGTACTTC.

This clonotype was seen many times. The V call is TRBV7-2, the J call TRBJ2-3; 12 bases line up with TRBD2. Germline loops: CDR1 SGHTA, CDR2 FQGNSA. The CDR3 sequence is 16 residues long. Trimming cost V 5 bases and J 6 bases; bases outside gene matches: 9. This chain's CDR3 is CASSLGTSGYMDTQYF. The CDR3 DNA reads TGTGCCAGCAGCCTCGGGACTAGCGGGTATATGGATACGCAGTATTTT.

This chain links TRBV9 with TRBJ2-1, with a tentative D call TRBD2 (5 bases). Trimming removed 3 bases from V and 5 bases from J, with 12 bases in between. Per the germline V gene, CDR1 is SGDLS and CDR2 is YYNGEE. The CDR3 is made up of 14 amino acids. For the CDR3, the DNA is TGTGCCAGCAGCGAGGAGGATTCACACAATGAGCAGTTCTTC. It is translated as CASSEEDSHNEQFF.

V gene TRBV19 combines with J gene TRBJ2-2, with 8 bases that match TRBD1. This CDR3 spans 15 amino acids. Germline V gene sequence: CDR1 LNHDA, CDR2 SQIVND (reference sequence). V was clipped by 6 bases and J by 1 base; unmatched bases: 4. The CDR3 sequence: CASRRDRMNTGELFF. In DNA form, the CDR3 reads TGTGCCAGTAGGAGGGACAGGATGAACACCGGGGAGCTGTTTTTT.

The rearrangement links TRBV15 to TRBJ2-1; a weak D match, TRBD2 (6 bases). Germline V lookup: CDR1 LNHNV, CDR2 YYDKDF (reference sequence). CDR3 size: 19 residues. V lost 7 bases, J lost 0 bases, and 25 bases lay in between. DNA for the CDR3: TGTGCCACCATCAGGACTCGAGGGCTGGAGGGAATCTCCTACAATGAGCAGTTCTTC. Its translation is CATIRTRGLEGISYNEQFF.

The CDR3 coding sequence is TGTGCCAGCAGCTTATGGTCAGGGATGGGAAACACCATATATTTT. This codes for CASSLWSGMGNTIYF. The genes are TRBV7-2 and TRBJ1-3, with D possibly matching TRBD1 (5 bases). Trimming removed 2 bases from V and 4 bases from J, with 12 bases in between. In germline, CDR1 is SGHTA, CDR2 FQGNSA. The CDR3 is 15 residues long.

By share, this clonotype counts as medium-sized. The chain employs TRBV19 and TRBJ1-2; TRBD1 matches at 8 bases. This CDR3 has 15 residues. Losses at the gene ends were 3 bases for V and 6 bases for J; bases not matched to a gene: 9. The V gene's germline CDR1 is LNHDA and CDR2 SQIVND (reference sequence). CDR3 nucleotides: TGTGCCAGTAGTATCCGTTTTGCAGGGGGCCATGGCTACACCTTC. Its translation is CASSIRFAGGHGYTF.

The chain employs TRBV2 and TRBJ2-7; 8 nucleotides align to TRBD1. The germline V gene encodes CDR1 SNHLY and CDR2 FYNNEI. The J segment lost 3 bases and the V segment lost 10 bases, leaving 11 bases of the junction unmatched. The CDR3 is 14 residues long. The CDR3 DNA follows: TGTGCCACCCTAGAGGACAGGGCCGACTACGAGCAGTACTTC. Translated: CATLEDRADYEQYF.

The chain combines TRBV5-1 with TRBJ1-4; D remains ambiguous. V lost 2 bases, J lost 3 bases, and 11 bases lay in between. This CDR3 is built from 15 residues. In germline, CDR1 is SGHRS, CDR2 YFSETQ. The CDR3 nucleotides read TGCGCCAGCAGCTTACAAGGGTTGGCTAATGAAAAACTGTTTTTT. Protein: CASSLQGLANEKLFF.

This clonotype is categorized as medium-sized. The chain carries TRBV16 and TRBJ1-3; weak D call: TRBD1 (6 bases). In germline, CDR1 is KGHSY, CDR2 FQNENV. Trimming left V 6 bases short and J 0 bases short, with 9 bases between. This CDR3 is 14 amino acids long. CDR3: CASSPDSSGNTIYF. The DNA for the CDR3 is TGTGCCAGCAGTCCGGACAGCTCTGGAAACACCATATATTTT.

This clonotype appeared many times. This sequence joins TRBV9 and TRBJ2-1; 10 bases map to TRBD2. The V segment lost 0 bases and the J segment 3 bases; nucleotides outside the gene matches: 9. CDR3 length: 18 amino acids. Germline CDR1 reads SGDLS; CDR2 reads YYNGEE. In nucleotides, the CDR3 is TGTGCCAGCAGCGTAGAATCTAGCGGGAGAGGGTACTACAATGAGCAGTTCTTC. It encodes CASSVESSGRGYYNEQFF.

The chain couples TRBV6-2 or TRBV6-3 to TRBJ2-1; 7 bases agree with TRBD2. The junction had 17 bases not matched to a gene; V was cut back by 5 bases and J by 10 bases. The CDR3 is 16 amino acids. The germline CDR1 and CDR2 sequences are MNHEY and SVGEGT. CDR3 DNA: TGTGCCAGCAGTGAGGGAGGACTATCGGGGGGAGCAGAGCAGTTCTTC. It encodes CASSEGGLSGGAEQFF.